The clone carrying this T cell receptor beta chain was seen a single time. The sample originates from a study of CD8 T cells in Susac syndrome. It was with random hexamers that 0.5 to 1 ug RNA was reverse transcribed. TCRdb passed the immunoSEQ multiplex PCR reads through MiXCR, listing each CDR3 protein once. Of around 190,000 distinct CDR3 sequences in the sample, 90% to 95% were seen once. Losses at the gene ends were 3 bases for V and 5 bases for J; bases not matched to a gene: 9. In germline, CDR1 is DFQATT, CDR2 SNEGSKA (reference sequence). CDR3 length: 15 residues. The chain uses TRBV20-1 and TRBJ2-3; 9 bases align to TRBD2. This clonotype originated in a human donor in good health. Sequenced input: CD4+ T cells from PBMCs. The CDR3 sequence is CSARMPSGVVDTQYF. The CDR3 DNA sequence: TGCAGTGCTAGGATGCCTAGCGGGGTTGTAGATACGCAGTATTTT.